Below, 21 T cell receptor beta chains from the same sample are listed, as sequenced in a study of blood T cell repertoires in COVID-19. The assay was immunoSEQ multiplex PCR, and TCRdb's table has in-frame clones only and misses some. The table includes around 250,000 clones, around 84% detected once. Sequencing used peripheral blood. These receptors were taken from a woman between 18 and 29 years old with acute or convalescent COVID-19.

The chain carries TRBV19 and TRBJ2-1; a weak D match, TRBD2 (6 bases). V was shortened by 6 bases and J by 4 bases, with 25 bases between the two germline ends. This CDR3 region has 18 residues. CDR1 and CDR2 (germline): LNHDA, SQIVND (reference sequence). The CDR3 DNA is TGTGCCAGTAGATCCCATCAGCCGGTCGCAGGGACTTACAATGAGCAGTTCTTC. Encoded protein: CASRSHQPVAGTYNEQFF.

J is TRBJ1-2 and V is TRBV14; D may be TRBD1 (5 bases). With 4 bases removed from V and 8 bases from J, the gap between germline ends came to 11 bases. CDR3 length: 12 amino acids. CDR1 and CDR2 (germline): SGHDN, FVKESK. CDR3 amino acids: CASSPAGMGYTF. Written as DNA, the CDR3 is TGTGCCAGCAGCCCCGCAGGGATGGGCTACACCTTC.

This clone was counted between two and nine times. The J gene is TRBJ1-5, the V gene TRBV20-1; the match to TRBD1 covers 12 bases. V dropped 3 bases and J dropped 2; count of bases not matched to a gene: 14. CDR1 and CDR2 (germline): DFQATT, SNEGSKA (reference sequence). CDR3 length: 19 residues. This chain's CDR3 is CSASFIGTGGAGGNQPQHF. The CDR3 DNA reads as TGCAGTGCTAGTTTTATCGGGACAGGGGGCGCGGGCGGCAATCAGCCCCAGCATTTT.

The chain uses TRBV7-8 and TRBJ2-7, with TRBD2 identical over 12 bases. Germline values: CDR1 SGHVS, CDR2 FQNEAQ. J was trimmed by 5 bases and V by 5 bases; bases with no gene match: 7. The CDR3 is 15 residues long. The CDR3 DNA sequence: TGTGCCAGCAGCGCCCGACTAGCGGGAGCCCACGAGCAGTACTTC. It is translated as CASSARLAGAHEQYF.

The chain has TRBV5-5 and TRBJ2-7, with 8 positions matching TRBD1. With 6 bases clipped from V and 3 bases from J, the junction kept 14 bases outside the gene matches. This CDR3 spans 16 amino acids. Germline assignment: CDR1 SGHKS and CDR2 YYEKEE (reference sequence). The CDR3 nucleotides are TGTGCCAGCAAGATGGAACAGGGGGTGTATATCTACGAGCAGTACTTC. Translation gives CASKMEQGVYIYEQYF.

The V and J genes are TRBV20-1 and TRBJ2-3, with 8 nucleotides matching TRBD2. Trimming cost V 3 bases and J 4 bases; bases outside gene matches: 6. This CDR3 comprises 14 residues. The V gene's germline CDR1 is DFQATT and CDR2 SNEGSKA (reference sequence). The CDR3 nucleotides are TGCAGTGCTAGTGGCGGGAGGAGCGCAGATACGCAGTATTTT. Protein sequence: CSASGGRSADTQYF.

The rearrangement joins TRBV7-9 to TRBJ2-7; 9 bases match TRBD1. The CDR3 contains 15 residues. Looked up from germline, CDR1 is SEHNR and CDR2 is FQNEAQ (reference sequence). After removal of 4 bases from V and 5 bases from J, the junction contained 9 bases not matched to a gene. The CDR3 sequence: CASSWGQGSGNEQYF. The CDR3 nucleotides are TGTGCCAGCAGCTGGGGACAGGGTTCAGGCAACGAGCAGTACTTC.

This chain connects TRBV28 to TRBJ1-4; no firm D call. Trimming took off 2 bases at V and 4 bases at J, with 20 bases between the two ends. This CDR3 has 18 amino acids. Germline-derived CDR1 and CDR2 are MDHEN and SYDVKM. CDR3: CASSLGRIRAGVNEKLFF. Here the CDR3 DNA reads TGTGCCAGCAGTTTAGGCCGTATTCGAGCGGGTGTTAATGAAAAACTGTTTTTT.

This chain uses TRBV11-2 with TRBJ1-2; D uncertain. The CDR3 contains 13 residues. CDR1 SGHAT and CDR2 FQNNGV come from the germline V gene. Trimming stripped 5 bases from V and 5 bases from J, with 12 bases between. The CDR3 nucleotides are TGTGCCAGCAGCGTAGGACTGTTTTATGGCTACACCTTC. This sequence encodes CASSVGLFYGYTF.

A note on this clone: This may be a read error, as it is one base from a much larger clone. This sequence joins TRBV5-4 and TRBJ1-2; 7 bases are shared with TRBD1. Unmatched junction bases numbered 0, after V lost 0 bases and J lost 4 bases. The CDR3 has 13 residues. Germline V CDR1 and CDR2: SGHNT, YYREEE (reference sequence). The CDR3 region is CASSLDRGYGYTF. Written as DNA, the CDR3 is TGTGCCAGCAGCTTGGACAGGGGCTATGGCTACACCTTC. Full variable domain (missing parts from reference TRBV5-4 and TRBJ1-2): ETGVTQSPTHLIKTRGQQVTLRCSSQSGHNTVSWYQQALGQGPQFIFQYYREEENGRGNFPPRFSGLQFPNYSSELNVNALELDDSALYLCASSLDRGYGYTFGSGTRLTVV.

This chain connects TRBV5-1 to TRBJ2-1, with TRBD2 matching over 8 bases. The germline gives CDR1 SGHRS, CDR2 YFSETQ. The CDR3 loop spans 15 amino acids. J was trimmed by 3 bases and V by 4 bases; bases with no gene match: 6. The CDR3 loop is CASSPGLANYNEQFF. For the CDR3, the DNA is TGCGCCAGCAGCCCCGGACTAGCAAACTACAATGAGCAGTTCTTC. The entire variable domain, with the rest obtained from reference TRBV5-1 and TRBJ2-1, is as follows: KAGVTQTPRYLIKTRGQQVTLSCSPISGHRSVSWYQQTPGQGLQFLFEYFSETQRNKGNFPGRFSGRQFSNSRSEMNVSTLELGDSALYLCASSPGLANYNEQFFGPGTRLTVL.

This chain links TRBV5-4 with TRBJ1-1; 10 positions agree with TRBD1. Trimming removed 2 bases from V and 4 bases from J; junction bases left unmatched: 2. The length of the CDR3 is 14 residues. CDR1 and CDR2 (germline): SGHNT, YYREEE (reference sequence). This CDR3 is CASSLGTGATEAFF. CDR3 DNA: TGTGCCAGCAGCTTAGGGACAGGGGCCACTGAAGCTTTCTTT.

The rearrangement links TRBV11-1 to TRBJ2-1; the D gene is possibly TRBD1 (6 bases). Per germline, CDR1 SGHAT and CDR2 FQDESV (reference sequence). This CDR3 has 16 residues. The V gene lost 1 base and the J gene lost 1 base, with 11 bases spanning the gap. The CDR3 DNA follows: TGTGCCAGCAGCTTAGGTGGCAGGGGTTCCTACAATGAGCAGTTCTTC. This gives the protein CASSLGGRGSYNEQFF. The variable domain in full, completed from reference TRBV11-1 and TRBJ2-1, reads EAEVAQSPRYKITEKSQAVAFWCDPISGHATLYWYRQILGQGPELLVQFQDESVVDDSQLPKDRFSAERLKGVDSTLKIQPAELGDSAMYLCASSLGGRGSYNEQFFGPGTRLTVL.

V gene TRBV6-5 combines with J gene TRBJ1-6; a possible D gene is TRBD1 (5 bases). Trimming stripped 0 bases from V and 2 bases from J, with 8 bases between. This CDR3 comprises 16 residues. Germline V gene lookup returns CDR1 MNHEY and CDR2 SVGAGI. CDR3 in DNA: TGTGCCAGCAGTTACTCTGACAGAACCTATAATTCACCCCTCCACTTT. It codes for CASSYSDRTYNSPLHF.

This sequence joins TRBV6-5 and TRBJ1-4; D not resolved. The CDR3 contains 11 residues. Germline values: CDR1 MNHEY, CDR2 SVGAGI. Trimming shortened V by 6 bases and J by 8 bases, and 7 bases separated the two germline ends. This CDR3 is CASRLREKLFF. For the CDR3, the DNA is TGTGCCAGCAGGCTTCGGGAAAAACTGTTTTTT.

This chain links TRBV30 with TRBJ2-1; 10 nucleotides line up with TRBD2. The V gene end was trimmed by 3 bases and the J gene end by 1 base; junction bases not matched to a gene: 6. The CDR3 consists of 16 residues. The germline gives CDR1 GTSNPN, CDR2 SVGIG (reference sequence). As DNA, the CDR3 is TGTGCCTGGAGGAGAGGGACTAGCGTGTCCTACAATGAGCAGTTCTTC. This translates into CAWRRGTSVSYNEQFF.

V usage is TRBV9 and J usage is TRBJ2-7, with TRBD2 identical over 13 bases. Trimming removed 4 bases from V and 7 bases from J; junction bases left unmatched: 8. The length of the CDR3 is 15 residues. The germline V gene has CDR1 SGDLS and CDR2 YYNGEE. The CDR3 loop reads CASSTGLAGEGEQYF. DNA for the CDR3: TGTGCCAGCAGCACCGGACTAGCGGGAGAGGGGGAGCAGTACTTC. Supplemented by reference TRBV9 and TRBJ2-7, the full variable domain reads DSGVTQTPKHLITATGQRVTLRCSPRSGDLSVYWYQQSLDQGLQFLIQYYNGEERAKGNILERFSAQQFPDLHSELNLSSLELGDSALYFCASSTGLAGEGEQYFGPGTRLTVT.

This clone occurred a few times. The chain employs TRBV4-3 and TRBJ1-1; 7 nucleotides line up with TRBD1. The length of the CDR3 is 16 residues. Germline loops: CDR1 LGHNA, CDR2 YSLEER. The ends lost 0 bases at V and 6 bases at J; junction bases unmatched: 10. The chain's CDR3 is CASSQDRASTGAEAFF. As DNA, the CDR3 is TGCGCCAGCAGCCAAGATCGGGCCTCCACAGGGGCTGAAGCTTTCTTT.

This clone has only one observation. CDR3: CASSYNPGTESTGELFF. In DNA, the CDR3 is TGCGCCAGCAGCTACAACCCCGGGACAGAAAGTACCGGGGAGCTGTTTTTT. V usage is TRBV5-1 and J usage is TRBJ2-2; TRBD1 aligns across 7 bases. Trimming cost V 3 bases and J 5 bases; bases outside gene matches: 13. Germline CDR1 SGHRS, CDR2 YFSETQ. The CDR3 spans 17 residues.

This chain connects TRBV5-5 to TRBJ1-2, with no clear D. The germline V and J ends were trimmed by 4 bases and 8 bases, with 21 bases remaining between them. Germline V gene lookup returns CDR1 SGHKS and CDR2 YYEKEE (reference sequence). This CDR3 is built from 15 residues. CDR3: CASSPPTSSLLGYTF. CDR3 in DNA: TGTGCCAGCAGCCCTCCTACGTCATCACTCCTCGGCTACACCTTC.

Here the CDR3 DNA reads TGTGCCTGGGGACACATAGGGGATAGCAATCAGCCCCAGCATTTT. Protein product: CAWGHIGDSNQPQHF. This chain links TRBV30 with TRBJ1-5; the D gene is possibly TRBD1 (5 bases). CDR3 length: 15 residues. Germline values: CDR1 GTSNPN, CDR2 SVGIG (reference sequence). Trimming removed 5 bases at V and 0 bases at J, with 14 bases between.